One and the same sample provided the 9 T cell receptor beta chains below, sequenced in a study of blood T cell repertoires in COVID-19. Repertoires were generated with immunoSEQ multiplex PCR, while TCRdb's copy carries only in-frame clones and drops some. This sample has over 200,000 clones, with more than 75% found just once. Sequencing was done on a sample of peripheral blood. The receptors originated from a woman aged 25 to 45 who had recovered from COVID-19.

The CDR3 protein is CASSLRGQGRSTLQPQHF. Here the CDR3 DNA reads TGTGCCAGCAGCTTAAGGGGCCAGGGAAGGTCGACGCTGCAGCCCCAGCATTTT. The chain has TRBV7-8 and TRBJ1-5; TRBD1 might be the D (5 bases). The CDR3 totals 18 residues. Trimming left V 2 bases short and J 7 bases short, with 24 bases between. The V gene's germline CDR1 is SGHVS and CDR2 FQNEAQ.

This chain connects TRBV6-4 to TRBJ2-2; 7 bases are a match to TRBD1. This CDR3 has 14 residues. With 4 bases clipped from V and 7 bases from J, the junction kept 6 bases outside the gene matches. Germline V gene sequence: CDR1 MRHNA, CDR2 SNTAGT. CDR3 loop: CASSAQGYIGELFF. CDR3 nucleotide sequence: TGTGCCAGCAGTGCACAGGGGTATATCGGGGAGCTGTTTTTT.

The CDR3 is CASSLGRGRGADWEQYF. The DNA of the CDR3 is TGCGCCAGCAGCTTGGGAAGAGGGCGGGGCGCGGATTGGGAGCAGTACTTC. The rearrangement links TRBV5-1 to TRBJ2-7, with D maybe TRBD2 (6 bases). The CDR3 length is 17 residues. Germline-derived CDR1 and CDR2 are SGHRS and YFSETQ. V lost 0 bases, J lost 7 bases, and 23 bases lay in between.

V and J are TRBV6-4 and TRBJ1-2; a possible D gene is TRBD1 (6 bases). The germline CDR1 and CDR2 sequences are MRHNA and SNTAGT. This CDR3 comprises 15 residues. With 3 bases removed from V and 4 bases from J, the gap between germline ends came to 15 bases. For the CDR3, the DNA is TGTGCCAGCAGTGAGCAACAGGGATCTATCTATGGCTACACCTTC. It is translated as CASSEQQGSIYGYTF.

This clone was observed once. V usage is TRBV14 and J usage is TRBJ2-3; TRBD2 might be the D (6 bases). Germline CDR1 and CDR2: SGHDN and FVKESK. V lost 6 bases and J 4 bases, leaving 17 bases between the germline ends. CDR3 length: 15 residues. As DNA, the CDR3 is TGTGCCAGCAGGGGAGGAGGGAGCCCCGCAGATACGCAGTATTTT. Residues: CASRGGGSPADTQYF.

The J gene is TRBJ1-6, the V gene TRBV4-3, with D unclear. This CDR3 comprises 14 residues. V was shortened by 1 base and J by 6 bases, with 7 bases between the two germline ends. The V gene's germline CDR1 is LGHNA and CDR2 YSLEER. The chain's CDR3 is CASSQGIANSPLHF. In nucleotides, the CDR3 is TGCGCCAGCAGCCAAGGTATAGCTAATTCACCCCTCCACTTT.

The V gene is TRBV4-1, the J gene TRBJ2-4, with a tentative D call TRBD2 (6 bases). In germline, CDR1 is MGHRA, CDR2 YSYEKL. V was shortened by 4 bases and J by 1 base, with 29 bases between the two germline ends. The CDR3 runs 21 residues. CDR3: CASSPYAAGTDVPGAKNIQYF. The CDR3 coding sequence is TGCGCCAGCAGCCCCTATGCTGCTGGGACTGACGTGCCTGGGGCCAAAAACATTCAGTACTTC.

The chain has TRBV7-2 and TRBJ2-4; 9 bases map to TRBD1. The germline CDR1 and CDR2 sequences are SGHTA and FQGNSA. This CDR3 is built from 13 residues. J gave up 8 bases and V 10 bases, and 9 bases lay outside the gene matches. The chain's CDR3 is CATGTGTSYIQYF. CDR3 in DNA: TGTGCCACGGGGACAGGGACGAGTTACATTCAGTACTTC. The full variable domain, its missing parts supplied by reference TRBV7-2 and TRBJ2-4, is GAGVSQSPSNKVTEKGKDVELRCDPISGHTALYWYRQSLGQGLEFLIYFQGNSAPDKSGLPSDRFSAERTGGSVSTLTIQRTQQEDSAVYLCATGTGTSYIQYFGAGTRLSVL.

This CDR3 reads CASSLGGGGEQFF. CDR3 nucleotide sequence: TGTGCCAGCAGTTTAGGGGGGGGAGGTGAGCAGTTCTTC. This chain connects TRBV27 to TRBJ2-1; 7 nucleotides match TRBD2. This CDR3 region has 13 residues. Per the germline V gene, CDR1 is MNHEY and CDR2 is SMNVEV (reference sequence). The V gene end was trimmed by 2 bases and the J gene end by 9 bases; junction bases not matched to a gene: 4.